The 19 T cell receptor beta chains below come from one sample, sequenced in a study of blood T cell repertoires in COVID-19 (TCRdb year 2020). Library preparation used the immunoSEQ multiplex PCR assay. TCRdb stores this immuneACCESS table with in-frame sequences only. Part of the clones is absent; in the studies checked, under half of the shortfall reflects unresolved V genes, and no reason is known for the rest. This sample lists just under 95,000 clones; around 80% were detected once. Together, the top ten hold roughly 20% of the sample. The sequencing input was peripheral blood. The receptor set was obtained from a human donor in a cohort sampled during active COVID-19.

This clone has just one count. The chain has TRBV30 and TRBJ1-1, with D maybe TRBD1 (6 bases). The CDR3 has 14 residues. Trimming shortened V by 1 base and J by 3 bases, and 12 bases separated the two germline ends. Per the germline V gene, CDR1 is GTSNPN and CDR2 is SVGIG (reference sequence). CDR3 nucleotides: TGTGCCTGGAGTGGGACAGAGGGGCACACTGAAGCTTTCTTT. Its translation is CAWSGTEGHTEAFF.

This clone was counted only a few times. Here the CDR3 reads CASRPPSGRTGELFF. The CDR3 nucleotides read TGTGCCAGTAGACCCCCTAGCGGGAGGACCGGGGAGCTGTTTTTT. The chain uses TRBV19 and TRBJ2-2; 11 bases match TRBD2. From germline, CDR1 is LNHDA and CDR2 SQIVND (reference sequence). CDR3 length: 15 amino acids. V was pared by 6 bases and J by 5 bases, with 5 bases of the junction left unmatched.

The rearrangement links TRBV27 to TRBJ1-2; 12 bases map to TRBD1. The CDR3 contains 14 residues. CDR1 and CDR2 from the germline V gene are MNHEY and SMNVEV (reference sequence). V trimming: 5 bases; J trimming: 9 bases; junction bases outside the gene matches: 7. The CDR3 DNA is TGTGCCAGCAGTCCTTCCGGGACAGGGGGCAGCTACACCTTC. It is translated as CASSPSGTGGSYTF.

This chain connects TRBV15 to TRBJ1-1, with D tentatively TRBD1 (6 bases). Deletions cut 0 bases from V and 1 base from J, with 15 bases between. The germline gives CDR1 LNHNV, CDR2 YYDKDF (reference sequence). CDR3 length: 17 amino acids. This CDR3 reads CATSRDLLGGANTEAFF. CDR3 nucleotides: TGTGCCACCAGCAGAGACCTCCTGGGGGGGGCGAACACTGAAGCTTTCTTT.

CDR3 DNA: TGCAGTGCTAGTGTTAGCGGGAGTGCGACCAAAAACATTCAGTACTTC. Protein sequence: CSASVSGSATKNIQYF. This chain connects TRBV20-1 to TRBJ2-4; the match to TRBD2 covers 9 bases. The CDR3 covers 16 residues. V shed 3 bases, J shed 2 bases, and the junction held 8 bases outside the gene matches. Per germline, CDR1 DFQATT and CDR2 SNEGSKA (reference sequence).

The CDR3 DNA reads as TGTGCCAGCAGCTTATCAGGGGGGGAGACCCAGTACTTC. Encoded protein: CASSLSGGETQYF. J is TRBJ2-5 and V is TRBV7-9, with D perhaps TRBD1 (7 bases). Per the germline V gene, CDR1 is SEHNR and CDR2 is FQNEAQ (reference sequence). This CDR3 has 13 residues. V dropped 2 bases and J dropped 5 bases, with 9 bases sitting between them.

The chain joins TRBV28 to TRBJ1-1, with a weak D call TRBD1 (6 bases). The germline V gene encodes CDR1 MDHEN and CDR2 SYDVKM. CDR3 length: 15 amino acids. V lost 2 bases to trimming and J lost 1 base, with 11 bases between them. CDR3 nucleotide sequence: TGTGCCAGCAGTTTACCCCGGACAGCGAACACTGAAGCTTTCTTT. It yields the protein CASSLPRTANTEAFF.

As regards this clone: Distinct nucleotide sequences in the sample also encode this CDR3. This chain connects TRBV6-5 to TRBJ1-2; TRBD1 matches 9 bases. V shed 0 bases and J 0 bases; nucleotides not matched to a gene: 2. This CDR3 has 16 residues. The germline V gene has CDR1 MNHEY and CDR2 SVGAGI. This chain's CDR3 is CASSYSRTGANYGYTF. As DNA, the CDR3 is TGTGCCAGCAGTTACTCCCGGACAGGGGCTAACTATGGCTACACCTTC.

J is TRBJ2-7 and V is TRBV6-5; a weak D match, TRBD2 (5 bases). Germline loops: CDR1 MNHEY, CDR2 SVGAGI. The CDR3 contains 13 residues. The V gene lost 2 bases and the J gene lost 6 bases, with 11 bases spanning the gap. This chain's CDR3 is CASSYTTRAEQYF. CDR3 DNA: TGTGCCAGCAGTTACACAACTAGGGCCGAGCAGTACTTC.

In its sample, this clone was seen a few times. This chain connects TRBV28 to TRBJ2-2; D gene unclear. The CDR3 extends over 16 amino acids. CDR1 is MDHEN, CDR2 SYDVKM, per germline. Trimming cost V 5 bases and J 0 bases, with 13 bases left between them. CDR3 residues: CASSRTKTPNTGELFF. For the CDR3, the DNA is TGTGCCAGCAGTCGAACGAAAACACCGAACACCGGGGAGCTGTTTTTT.

V and J are TRBV10-3 and TRBJ1-5; a weak D match, TRBD1 (6 bases). Germline CDR1 is ENHRY and CDR2 is SYGVKD. Trimming took 4 bases from V and 2 from J, leaving 12 bases between them. This CDR3 region has 15 residues. Here the CDR3 reads CAISAQGRGNQPQHF. CDR3 sequence (DNA): TGTGCCATCAGTGCCCAGGGGAGGGGCAATCAGCCCCAGCATTTT.

The chain combines TRBV30 with TRBJ1-4; the match to TRBD1 covers 8 bases. The CDR3 extends over 16 amino acids. CDR1 is GTSNPN and CDR2 is SVGIG in the germline V gene (reference sequence). Trimming removed 4 bases from V and 0 bases from J; junction bases left unmatched: 7. The CDR3 DNA reads as TGTGCCTGGACAAAGACAGGGGTGGCAACTAATGAAAAACTGTTTTTT. Protein: CAWTKTGVATNEKLFF.

The chain has TRBV6-5 and TRBJ1-6, with 7 bases fitting TRBD1. The CDR3 extends over 13 amino acids. V lost 7 bases to trimming and J lost 9 bases; unmatched junction nucleotides: 6. Germline CDR1 reads MNHEY; CDR2 reads SVGAGI. CDR3 protein: CASIATGRSPLHF. Written as DNA, the CDR3 is TGTGCCAGCATTGCGACAGGGCGTTCACCCCTCCACTTT.

This clone was seen once. This rearrangement joins TRBV10-3 to TRBJ2-7, with TRBD1 identical over 10 bases. Germline lookup yields CDR1 ENHRY and CDR2 SYGVKD. The V segment lost 6 bases and the J segment 0 bases; nucleotides outside the gene matches: 5. This CDR3 is built from 15 residues. CDR3 loop: CAIRRTGGDSYEQYF. CDR3 coding DNA: TGTGCCATCAGGAGGACAGGGGGGGACTCCTACGAGCAGTACTTC.

The gene calls are TRBV18 and TRBJ1-6; no clear D gene. V was trimmed by 1 base and J by 5 bases, leaving 12 bases between them. This CDR3 is built from 16 residues. The germline gives CDR1 KGHSH, CDR2 LQKENI. The CDR3 DNA sequence: TGTGCCAGCTCACCACGGGCAGCCGGGGATAATTCACCCCTCCACTTT. It translates to CASSPRAAGDNSPLHF.

The V gene is TRBV30, the J gene TRBJ1-1, with a possible D match to TRBD1 (6 bases). Germline V CDR1 and CDR2: GTSNPN, SVGIG (reference sequence). The CDR3 is 13 residues long. V lost 3 bases to trimming and J lost 4 bases, with 12 bases between them. The CDR3 is CAWSGDKFTEAFF. The DNA of the CDR3 is TGTGCCTGGAGCGGGGACAAATTCACTGAAGCTTTCTTT.

This clone was detected a few times. V is TRBV7-2 and J is TRBJ2-2; 10 bases align to TRBD1. Germline V gene data show CDR1 as SGHTA and CDR2 as FQGNSA. V trimming: 5 bases; J trimming: 6 bases; junction bases outside the gene matches: 6. The CDR3 runs to 15 residues. CDR3 amino acids: CASSPDRGRSGELFF. The CDR3 DNA is TGTGCCAGCAGCCCAGACAGGGGGCGATCCGGGGAGCTGTTTTTT.

CDR3 amino acids: CASRLGPGTSSPPYSGANVLTF. CDR3 coding DNA: TGTGCAAGTCGCTTAGGCCCCGGGACTAGTTCTCCGCCTTACTCTGGGGCCAACGTCCTGACTTTC. This rearrangement joins TRBV12-2 to TRBJ2-6; the DNA was not used to check the table's D call, TRBD2. TRBV12-2 is shown as a pseudogene. The CDR3 is made up of 22 amino acids.

The chain couples TRBV30 to TRBJ1-2, with D perhaps matching TRBD1 (5 bases). CDR1 and CDR2 from the germline V gene are GTSNPN and SVGIG (reference sequence). CDR3 length: 13 amino acids. V gave up 1 base and J gave up 11 bases, with 17 bases separating them. CDR3 nucleotide sequence: TGTGCCTGGAGTGGACAGACACTTAAGACTTACACCTTC. Its translation is CAWSGQTLKTYTF.